What follows are 32 T cell receptor beta chains derived from one specimen sequenced in a study of tumor and adjacent non-tumor tissue in lung cancer. The template was RNA from unsorted bulk tissue. Distant lung tissue was collected more than 3 cm away from the tumor edge. The library came from three nested PCR rounds adapted from ARM-PCR protocols. One entry per CDR3 protein, called by TCRdb with MiXCR from the multiplex PCR reads. The sample has around 80,000 distinct CDR3 sequences, more than 80% seen once. Sequencing input: distant non-tumor lung tissue. The origin of the receptors is a man aged 60-69 years with non-small cell lung cancer.

Worth noting for this clonotype: One end of the junction does not line up with germline, which may come from a read error. The chain couples TRBV19 to TRBJ2-1, with D perhaps matching TRBD1 (6 bases). In germline, CDR1 is LNHDA, CDR2 SQIVND (reference sequence). CDR3 size: 14 residues. The CDR3 DNA reads TGTGCCAGTAGGGCGGCACAGGGATACATTGAGCAGTTCTTC. Its translation is CASRAAQGYIEQFF.

The chain is built from TRBV12-3 or TRBV12-4 and TRBJ2-1; 8 bases agree with TRBD1. V shed 7 bases, J shed 2 bases, and the junction held 10 bases outside the gene matches. The CDR3 contains 16 residues. Written as DNA, the CDR3 is TGTGCCAGCACTGTTGACAGGGGACATCCCTACAATGAGCAGTTCTTC. This sequence encodes CASTVDRGHPYNEQFF.

The sample holds one count of this clonotype. V gene TRBV20-1 combines with J gene TRBJ2-1, with 9 bases that match TRBD1. The V gene end was trimmed by 1 base and the J gene end by 9 bases; junction bases not matched to a gene: 7. Germline CDR1 is DFQATT and CDR2 is SNEGSKA (reference sequence). The CDR3 length is 14 residues. In DNA, the CDR3 is TGCAGTGCTAGAGTTCTGATGGGACAGGGTGAGCAGTTCTTC. Translating it yields CSARVLMGQGEQFF.

V usage is TRBV20-1 and J usage is TRBJ2-7, with 7 bases lining up with TRBD1. Germline values: CDR1 DFQATT, CDR2 SNEGSKA (reference sequence). The CDR3 loop spans 14 amino acids. With V trimmed by 3 bases and J by 5 bases, 10 bases remained unmatched. This chain's CDR3 is CSARSWTGGHEQYF. The CDR3, as DNA: TGCAGTGCTAGGTCCTGGACAGGAGGTCACGAGCAGTACTTC.

Comments on this clonotype: The germline gene is not matched at one end of the junction; a read error may be the cause. This rearrangement joins TRBV20-1 to TRBJ1-1; 8 bases are a match to TRBD1. The germline V gene encodes CDR1 DFQATT and CDR2 SNEGSKA (reference sequence). CDR3 size: 16 residues. CDR3 in amino acids: CSTRPGTGRVGAEAFF. As DNA, the CDR3 is TGCAGTACTAGACCCGGGACAGGCAGGGTAGGGGCTGAAGCTTTCTTT.

Only a few counts were recorded for this clonotype. J is TRBJ2-7 and V is TRBV12-3 or TRBV12-4; D is possibly TRBD2 (5 bases). The CDR3 contains 13 residues. Trimming removed 3 bases from V and 3 bases from J, with 9 bases in between. The CDR3 DNA reads as TGTGCCAGCAGTTTCCACGGGGACTACGAGCAGTACTTC. Amino acid sequence: CASSFHGDYEQYF.

About this clonotype: This likely comes from a read error, as the CDR3 has no conserved phenylalanine or tryptophan at its end. The DNA is omitted, as the CDR3 cannot be located on it reliably, and the CDR3 follows TCRdb's listing. J is TRBJ2-5 and V is TRBV11-2; TRBD1, the table's D call, lacks a check against the DNA. Inclusive of both ends, the CDR3 amounts to 13 amino acids. Germline loops: CDR1 SGHAT, CDR2 FQNNGV. CDR3 loop: CASSSTGEETRHV.

A word on this clonotype: Compared with germline, one end of the junction differs, possibly owing to a read error. This rearrangement joins TRBV11-3 to TRBJ2-3; TRBD1 matches 8 bases. Germline V gene sequence: CDR1 SGHNT, CDR2 YENEEA. The CDR3 is 13 residues long. The CDR3 coding sequence is TGTGCTTGCAGCTTTCAGGGGGCAGATACGCAGTTTTTT. Encoded protein: CACSFQGADTQFF.

Comments on this clonotype: It is likely a read error, because the conserved phenylalanine at the end of the CDR3 is missing. This CDR3 reads CASSPIANTDTQYL. DNA for the CDR3: TGTGCCAGCAGTCCTATAGCGAACACAGATACGCAGTATCTT. The chain combines TRBV11-2 with TRBJ2-3, with a tentative D call TRBD2 (5 bases). Germline CDR1 SGHAT, CDR2 FQNNGV. V dropped 6 bases and J dropped 2 bases, with 12 bases sitting between them. The CDR3 sequence is 14 residues long.

The chain recombines TRBV11-2 with TRBJ2-1, with 8 bases lining up with TRBD2. Germline V gene data show CDR1 as SGHAT and CDR2 as FQNNGV. V was pared by 3 bases and J by 12 bases, with 10 bases of the junction left unmatched. The CDR3 contains 14 residues. The CDR3 sequence: CASSFKREYGGQFF. For the CDR3, the DNA is TGTGCCAGCAGCTTCAAGCGGGAGTATGGTGGGCAGTTCTTC.

For this clonotype: Because it lacks the conserved phenylalanine or tryptophan at the end, this CDR3 is likely a read error. The rearrangement joins TRBV4-1 to TRBJ1-1; D may be TRBD1 (5 bases). Trimming cost V 10 bases and J 5 bases, with 17 bases left between them. This CDR3 is built from 13 residues. The germline gives CDR1 MGHRA, CDR2 YSYEKL. The CDR3: CANRKVGRTEAFC. CDR3 nucleotides: TGCGCCAACAGGAAAGTGGGGAGGACTGAAGCTTTCTGT.

Of note for this clonotype: Germline is not matched at one junction end, which may reflect a read error. V gene TRBV5-4 combines with J gene TRBJ2-7, with 7 bases matching TRBD2. This CDR3 has 16 amino acids. Looked up from germline, CDR1 is SGHNT and CDR2 is YYREEE (reference sequence). The CDR3 loop reads CASSLALQRDTREHYF. In nucleotides, the CDR3 is TGTGCCAGCAGCTTGGCTCTGCAGCGGGATACGAGAGAGCACTACTTC.

This clonotype was observed once. Since a much larger clone is just one base distant, this may be a read error. The chain recombines TRBV28 with TRBJ2-2, with TRBD2 matching 7 bases. This CDR3 is built from 13 residues. The germline gives CDR1 MDHEN, CDR2 SYDVKM. CDR3 loop: CAGSLAGTGELFF. The CDR3 DNA follows: TGTGCCGGCAGCTTAGCGGGCACCGGGGAGCTGTTTTTT.

Comments on this clonotype: Since a much larger clone is just one base distant, this may be a read error. The chain couples TRBV6-2 or TRBV6-3 to TRBJ1-1; maybe TRBD1 (6 bases). The CDR3 is 13 residues long. V shed 11 bases and J shed 0 bases, with 13 bases lying between them. From germline, CDR1 is MNHEY and CDR2 SVGEGT. The CDR3 loop reads CAATGNMNTEAFF. CDR3 bases: TGTGCCGCCACAGGGAACATGAACACTGAAGCTTTCTTT.

Concerning this clonotype itself: The junction and the germline gene differ at one end; a read error may be behind it. This chain connects TRBV11-2 to TRBJ1-1; TRBD1 is a possible D gene (5 bases). This CDR3 region has 14 residues. Germline CDR1 SGHAT, CDR2 FQNNGV. The CDR3 loop is CASSPHRLNTDAFF. DNA for the CDR3: TGTGCCAGCAGCCCCCACAGGCTTAACACTGATGCTTTCTTT.

Concerning this clonotype itself: Given a much more abundant clone one base away, this may be a read error. V usage is TRBV5-1 and J usage is TRBJ2-3; D uncertain. The germline V gene encodes CDR1 SGHRS and CDR2 YFSETQ. The CDR3 is 14 residues long. For the CDR3, the DNA is TGCGCCAGCAGCTTGGTACCAGATACAGATATGCAGTATTTT. This translates into CASSLVPDTDMQYF.

Note on this clonotype: The conserved phenylalanine or tryptophan normally closing the CDR3 is absent here, so this likely arose from a read error. The CDR3, as DNA: TGCGCCATCGGACAGGGAGGGATGTCTAAAGCAACTAATGAAAAACTGTTTTAT. This translates into CAIGQGGMSKATNEKLFY. The chain recombines TRBV6-1 with TRBJ1-4, with 8 bases lining up with TRBD1. Germline V gene lookup returns CDR1 MNHNS and CDR2 SASEGT. There are 18 residues in the CDR3.

On this clonotype: Given the absence of the conserved phenylalanine or tryptophan at the CDR3 end, a read error is likely. The chain couples TRBV28 to TRBJ2-7; no clear D gene. The CDR3 sequence is 15 residues long. Germline CDR1 reads MDHEN; CDR2 reads SYDVKM. CDR3 in amino acids: CTSSMDPSYSYEQYL. CDR3 nucleotides: TGTACCAGCAGTATGGACCCCTCCTACAGCTACGAGCAGTACCTC.

The gene calls are TRBV4-3 and TRBJ2-3, with D perhaps matching TRBD2 (6 bases). Germline-derived CDR1 and CDR2 are LGHNA and YSLEER. The CDR3 sequence is 16 residues long. V lost 0 bases and J lost 11, with 21 bases in between. CDR3 loop: CASSQDRAGTTNRQYF. The CDR3 coding sequence is TGCGCCAGCAGCCAAGATAGAGCGGGTACCACAAATAGGCAGTATTTT.

Concerning this clonotype itself: This may come from a read error, since a much larger clone is one base off. This chain uses TRBV5-1 with TRBJ1-1; 7 bases match TRBD1. CDR1 and CDR2 from the germline V gene are SGHRS and YFSETQ. CDR3 length equals 16 residues. The CDR3, as DNA: TGCGCCAGCAGCGCCACGAGTGGGACAGCGAACACTGAAACTTTCTTT. Its protein is CASSATSGTANTETFF. The entire variable domain, with the rest obtained from reference TRBV5-1 and TRBJ1-1, is as follows: KAGVTQTPRYLIKTRGQQVTLSCSPISGHRSVSWYQQTPGQGLQFLFEYFSETQRNKGNFPGRFSGRQFSNSRSEMNVSTLELGDSALYLCASSATSGTANTETFFGQGTRLTVV.

This clonotype was observed a handful of times. This chain uses TRBV7-8 with TRBJ2-1; TRBD2 aligns across 11 bases. The CDR3 has 16 residues. The germline gives CDR1 SGHVS, CDR2 FQNEAQ. V trimming: 1 base; J trimming: 2 bases; junction bases outside the gene matches: 1. The chain's CDR3 is CASSLGLAGTYNEQFF. Here the CDR3 DNA reads TGTGCCAGCAGCTTAGGACTAGCGGGAACCTACAATGAGCAGTTCTTC.

V and J are TRBV4-2 and TRBJ1-1; weak D call: TRBD1 (5 bases). The germline gives CDR1 LGHNA, CDR2 YNFKEQ. V was cut by 3 bases and J by 12 bases, with 20 bases left in between. The CDR3 sequence is 14 residues long. In DNA, the CDR3 is TGTGCCAGCAGCCAGGGACGGGAAATAACTAAAACTTTCTTT. This translates into CASSQGREITKTFF.

This clonotype was detected only once. Since the CDR3 does not end with the conserved phenylalanine or tryptophan, this likely comes from a read error. Written as DNA, the CDR3 is TGTGTCAGCAGGACCGGGGAAACCAGTAAGCAGTACCTC. It encodes CVSRTGETSKQYL. The chain recombines TRBV2 with TRBJ2-7; D may be TRBD2 (5 bases). CDR1 and CDR2 (germline): SNHLY, FYNNEI. This CDR3 is 13 amino acids long.

The sample holds one count of this clonotype. This chain connects TRBV6-6 to TRBJ1-1, with no clear D. Deletions cut 7 bases from V and 1 base from J, with 10 bases between. CDR1 is MNHNY, CDR2 SVGAGI, per germline (reference sequence). The CDR3 sequence is 13 residues long. CDR3 sequence (DNA): TGTGCCAGCACCGTTTCCGGGAACACTGAAGCTTTCTTT. Encoded protein: CASTVSGNTEAFF.

Turning to this clonotype: Lacking the conserved final phenylalanine or tryptophan, this CDR3 likely reflects a read error. This rearrangement joins TRBV11-2 to TRBJ2-7; D unresolved. The length of the CDR3 is 17 residues. V was trimmed by 5 bases and J by 1 base, leaving 21 bases between them. CDR1 and CDR2 (germline): SGHAT, FQNNGV. The CDR3 DNA is TGTGCCAGCAGCCGGGTGGGTCAGGCCTTCGAATCCTACGAGCAGTACTTA. Its translation is CASSRVGQAFESYEQYL.

About this clonotype itself: The junction does not match germline at one end; this may be a read error. The chain has TRBV7-3 and TRBJ2-3, with 9 nucleotides matching TRBD1. This CDR3 has 16 amino acids. The germline gives CDR1 SGHTA, CDR2 FQGTGA. The CDR3 coding sequence is TGTTCCAGCAGCCCACTAGGGACAGGGCTAGGAGATACGCAGTATTTT. It is translated as CSSSPLGTGLGDTQYF. The variable domain in full, with the rest retrieved from reference TRBV7-3 and TRBJ2-3, is GAGVSQTPSNKVTEKGKYVELRCDPISGHTALYWYRQSLGQGPEFLIYFQGTGAADDSGLPNDRFFAVRPEGSVSTLKIQRTERGDSAVYLCSSSPLGTGLGDTQYFGPGTRLTVL.

To note about this clonotype: A junction boundary mismatches the germline segment, possibly from a read error. V gene TRBV6-5 combines with J gene TRBJ2-6; TRBD2 matches at 10 bases. The CDR3 loop spans 17 amino acids. Germline-derived CDR1 and CDR2 are MNHEY and SVGAGI. The CDR3 bases are TGCGCCAGCAGCCTAGCGGGAGCCAGCACTGGGGCCAACGTCATGACTTTC. Protein: CASSLAGASTGANVMTF.

With respect to this clonotype: Relative to the germline gene, one junction end is altered; a read error may explain this. The chain couples TRBV12-3 or TRBV12-4 to TRBJ2-5, with TRBD2 identical over 10 bases. This CDR3 region has 17 residues. In DNA form, the CDR3 reads TGTACCAGCAGTTTGGGACTGGAGCGGGAGGGGCAAGATACCCAGTATTTC. This gives the protein CTSSLGLEREGQDTQYF.

This rearrangement joins TRBV6-1 to TRBJ2-5; D remains ambiguous. Germline-derived CDR1 and CDR2 are MNHNS and SASEGT. The CDR3 length is 11 residues. This CDR3 reads CVIISPETQYF. The CDR3 region has the DNA TGTGTCATCATAAGTCCCGAGACCCAGTACTTC.

Note on this clonotype: One end of the junction does not line up with germline, which may come from a read error. The DNA for the CDR3 is TGTGTCAGCGGCTTACTAGCGGGAGCCGATGAGCAGTTCTTC. Amino acids: CVSGLLAGADEQFF. The chain couples TRBV11-2 to TRBJ2-1, with TRBD2 identical over 11 bases. The CDR3 runs to 14 residues. Looked up from germline, CDR1 is SGHAT and CDR2 is FQNNGV.

Many counts were recorded for this clonotype. The chain links TRBV29-1 to TRBJ2-7; D unresolved. The CDR3 has 13 amino acids. Germline V lookup: CDR1 SQVTM, CDR2 ANQGSEA. The ends were cut back, 5 bases at V and 2 bases at J, with 13 bases in the middle. The CDR3 here is CSVPLAGPYEQYF. The CDR3, as DNA: TGCAGCGTTCCTCTGGCCGGGCCCTACGAGCAGTACTTC.

This chain connects TRBV20-1 to TRBJ2-1, with TRBD1 matching 7 bases. CDR1 and CDR2 (germline): DFQATT, SNEGSKA (reference sequence). After removal of 6 bases from V and 16 bases from J, the junction contained 24 bases not matched to a gene. This CDR3 is built from 15 residues. The CDR3 region is CSAKWEGGIRGEHFF. CDR3 coding DNA: TGCAGTGCCAAGTGGGAAGGGGGCATTCGGGGTGAACACTTCTTC.